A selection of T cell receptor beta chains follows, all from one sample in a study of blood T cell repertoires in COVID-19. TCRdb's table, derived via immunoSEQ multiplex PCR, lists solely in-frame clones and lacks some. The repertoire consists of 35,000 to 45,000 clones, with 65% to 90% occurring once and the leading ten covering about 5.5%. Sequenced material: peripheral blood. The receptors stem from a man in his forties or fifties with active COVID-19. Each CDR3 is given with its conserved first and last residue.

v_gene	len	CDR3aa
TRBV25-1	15	CASSEYRVSVDTQYF
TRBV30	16	CAWSVVAQGAWETQYF
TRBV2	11	CASRLSYEQYF
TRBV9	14	CASSVSTGWETQYF
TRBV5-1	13	CASSLTGWETQYF
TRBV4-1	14	CASSQRSTSGEQYF
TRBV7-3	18	CASSSGTSGTTSTDTQYF
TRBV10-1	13	CASSDNSYIEQFF
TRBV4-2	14	CASSQELGRYEQYF
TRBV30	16	CAWSVVGTRGFYEQYF
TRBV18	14	CASSPRHQNTEAFF
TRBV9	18	CASSVRPGRGANTGELFF
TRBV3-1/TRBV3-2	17	CASSQEGTSGSLYEQYF
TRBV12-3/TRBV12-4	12	CASSFDYETQYF
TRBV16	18	CASSQSAGYSSGANVLTF
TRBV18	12	CASSPVGHEQFF
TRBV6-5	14	CASSYGQGSYEQYF
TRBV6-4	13	CASSAPAAGELFF
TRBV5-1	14	CASSLGTALNEQFF
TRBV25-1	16	CASSEYFGTGKDEQYF
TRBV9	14	CASSHQGGRAEYTF
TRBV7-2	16	CASSLARGTGPTEAFF
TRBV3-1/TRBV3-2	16	CASSQTPGTGIYEQYF
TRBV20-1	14	CSASNLAVTYEQYF
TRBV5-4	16	CASSLGAGVSYNEQFF
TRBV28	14	CASTFRQGSYEQYF
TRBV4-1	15	CASSQGQGIVGEQYF
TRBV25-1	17	CASSDRGGRAAYNEQFF
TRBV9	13	CASSVGLQTEQFF
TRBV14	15	CASSQALAGGSPLHF
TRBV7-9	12	CASSPSGREQYF
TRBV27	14	CASSLQGGRQPQHF
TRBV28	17	CASSFSRLGGGYNEQFF
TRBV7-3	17	CASSLRRLAGNTGELFF
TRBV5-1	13	CASSFNGKNEQFF
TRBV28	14	CASSLISGQETQYF
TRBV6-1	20	CASSERTSGRVPSSYNEQFF
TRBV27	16	CASRPSGQPKSYGYTF
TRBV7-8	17	CASSPLLAGVTTGELFF
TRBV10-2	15	CASRRQGSGSDTQYF
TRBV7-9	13	CASSLVASEKLFF
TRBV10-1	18	CASSESGGGRYPTNPQFF
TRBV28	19	CASSLFREVWAISYNEQFF
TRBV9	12	CASTRESGELFF
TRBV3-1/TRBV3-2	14	CASSQEWGRDTQYF
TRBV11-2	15	CASSLAGGGLYEQYF
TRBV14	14	CASSLTSGWDTQYF
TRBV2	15	CASRDDGRYNSPLHF